This T cell receptor delta chain was identified in a study of γδ T cells in repeated Plasmodium falciparum infection. Vgamma9/Vdelta2+ and Vdelta2-negative gammadelta T cells were flow-sorted from PBMC for bulk sequencing. TRG and TRD sequences were obtained from every sorted gammadelta sample. TCRdb ran CATT on the multiplex PCR reads. The sample has 85,000 to 100,000 delta-chain clones, approximately 0.92% seen once; the top ten hold around 9.6%. The germline CDR1 and CDR2 sequences are TSWWSYY and QGS. This CDR3 has 17 residues. About this clone itself: A far larger clone is off by one base, so a read error is likely. Distinct nucleotide sequences in the sample also encode this CDR3.

The TCR originated in a pool of human donors (malaria-infected and uninfected, not separated). The rearrangement joins TRDV1 to TRDJ1; 10 nucleotides agree with TRDD3. Sequencing was done on a sample of gamma-delta T cells from blood. CDR3 nucleotide sequence: TGTGCCCTTTTAGGTTGGGGGATACTGGGCTACACCGATAAACTCATCTTT. It codes for CALLGWGILGYTDKLIF.